Here is one T cell receptor (beta chain) with its context. This CDR3 is also generated by other DNA sequences in the sample. Produced via immunoSEQ multiplex PCR; TCRdb's table is partial and in-frame only. Of hundreds of thousands of clones listed, roughly 87% were seen once; the top ten hold about 2.2%. Germline CDR1 and CDR2: LNHDA and SQIVND (reference sequence). This CDR3 region has 13 residues. V was cut by 3 bases and J by 2 bases, with 7 bases left in between. The data belong to a study of blood T cell repertoires in COVID-19. The TCR sequence derives from a woman aged 45-65 years who had recovered from COVID-19. The chain employs TRBV19 and TRBJ1-2; possibly TRBD1 for D (6 bases). Material: peripheral blood. The CDR3 sequence is CASSIQGNYGYTF. The DNA for the CDR3 is TGTGCCAGTAGTATTCAGGGGAACTATGGCTACACCTTC.